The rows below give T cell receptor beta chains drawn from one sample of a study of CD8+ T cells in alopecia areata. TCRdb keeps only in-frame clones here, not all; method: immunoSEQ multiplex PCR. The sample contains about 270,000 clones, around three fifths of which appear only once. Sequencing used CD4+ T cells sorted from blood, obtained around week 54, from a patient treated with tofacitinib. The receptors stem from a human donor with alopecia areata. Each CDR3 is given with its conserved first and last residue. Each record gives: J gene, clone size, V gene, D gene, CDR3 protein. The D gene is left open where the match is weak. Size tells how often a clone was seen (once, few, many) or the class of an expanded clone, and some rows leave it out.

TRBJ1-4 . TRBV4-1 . CASSQVGVQTNEKLFF
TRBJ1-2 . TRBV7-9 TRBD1 CASSLFTGDGYTF
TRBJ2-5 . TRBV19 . CASSVTHFQETQYF
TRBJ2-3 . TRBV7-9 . CASSSLSVTQYF
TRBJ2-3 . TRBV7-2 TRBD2 CASSLVSGGFTDTQYF
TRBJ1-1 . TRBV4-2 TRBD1 CASSQEARTGGHTEAFF
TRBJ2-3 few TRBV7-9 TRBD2 CASSRGGPHTDTQYF
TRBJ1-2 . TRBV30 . CAWSVRSNYGYTF
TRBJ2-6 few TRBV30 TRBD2 CAWSRGRGRALAGANVLTF
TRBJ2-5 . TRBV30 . CAWRGEDFLETQYF
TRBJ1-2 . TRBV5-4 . CASSSRVNYGYTF
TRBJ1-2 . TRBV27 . CASSAQPQSYGYTF
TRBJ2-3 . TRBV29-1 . CSVDEGSTDTQYF
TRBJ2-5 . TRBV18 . CASSLNEGSETQYF
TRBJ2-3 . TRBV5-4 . CASSHGTYFTDTQYF
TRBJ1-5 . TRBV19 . CASTLSNQPQHF
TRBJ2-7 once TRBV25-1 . CASSDPDGTSYEQYF
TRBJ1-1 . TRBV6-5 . CASSLSPLMNTEAFF
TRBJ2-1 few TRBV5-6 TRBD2 CASSLRLAGGYNEQFF
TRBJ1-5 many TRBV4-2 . CASSQVRGRGPQHF
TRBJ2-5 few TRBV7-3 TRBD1 CASSRRGTGTETQYF
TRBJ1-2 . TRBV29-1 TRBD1 CSAGTGGGYTF
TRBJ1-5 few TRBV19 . CASNLQTPSNQPQHF
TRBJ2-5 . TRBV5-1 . CASSLEGETQYF
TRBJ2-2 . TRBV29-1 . CSVVDRLNTGELFF
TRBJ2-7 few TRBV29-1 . CSVDLGSEQYF
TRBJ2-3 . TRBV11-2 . CASSRGGDITDTQYF
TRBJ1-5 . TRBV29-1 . CSVGDEGDQPQHF
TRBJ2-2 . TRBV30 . CAWSGGPGTGELFF
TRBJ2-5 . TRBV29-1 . CSVERPGPEGQYF
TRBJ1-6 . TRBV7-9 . CASGRVYNSPLHF
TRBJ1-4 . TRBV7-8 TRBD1 CASSYTGGQGEKLFF
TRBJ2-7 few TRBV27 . CASSSGPLSSYEQYF
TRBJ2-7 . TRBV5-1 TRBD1 CASSLATGYYEQYF
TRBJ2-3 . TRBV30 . CAWSRGRDTQYF
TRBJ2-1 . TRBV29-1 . CSCVAGSEQFF